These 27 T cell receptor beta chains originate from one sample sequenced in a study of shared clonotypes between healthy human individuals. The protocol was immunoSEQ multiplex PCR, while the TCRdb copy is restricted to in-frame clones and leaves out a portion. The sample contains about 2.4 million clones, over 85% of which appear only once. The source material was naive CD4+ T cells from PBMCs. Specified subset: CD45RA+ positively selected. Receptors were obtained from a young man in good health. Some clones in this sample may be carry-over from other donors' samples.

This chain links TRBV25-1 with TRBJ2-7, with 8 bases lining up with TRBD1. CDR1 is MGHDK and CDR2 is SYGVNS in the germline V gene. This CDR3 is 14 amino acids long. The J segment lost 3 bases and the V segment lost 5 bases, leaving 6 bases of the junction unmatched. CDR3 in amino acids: CASSKGQGYYEQYF. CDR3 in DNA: TGTGCCAGCAGTAAAGGACAGGGATACTACGAGCAGTACTTC.

The CDR3 region is CAISGHPGNYGNTIYF. CDR3 sequence (DNA): TGTGCCATCAGTGGGCACCCGGGGAACTATGGAAACACCATATATTTT. V and J are TRBV10-3 and TRBJ1-3; D is unclear. CDR1 and CDR2 from the germline V gene are ENHRY and SYGVKD. Trimming shortened V by 4 bases and J by 3 bases, and 16 bases separated the two germline ends. The CDR3 extends over 16 amino acids.

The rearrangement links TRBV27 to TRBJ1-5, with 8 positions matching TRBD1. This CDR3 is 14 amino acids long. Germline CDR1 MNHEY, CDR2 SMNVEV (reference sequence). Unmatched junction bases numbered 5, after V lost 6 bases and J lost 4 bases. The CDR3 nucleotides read TGTGCCAGCAGAGAGGGACAGGCAAATCAGCCCCAGCATTTT. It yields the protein CASREGQANQPQHF.

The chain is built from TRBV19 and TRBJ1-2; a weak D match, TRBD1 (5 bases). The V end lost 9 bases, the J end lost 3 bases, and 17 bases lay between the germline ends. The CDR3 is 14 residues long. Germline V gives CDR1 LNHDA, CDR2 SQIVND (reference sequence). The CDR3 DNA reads TGTGCCAGCATCGGGACGGGGCGATACTATGGCTACACCTTC. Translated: CASIGTGRYYGYTF.

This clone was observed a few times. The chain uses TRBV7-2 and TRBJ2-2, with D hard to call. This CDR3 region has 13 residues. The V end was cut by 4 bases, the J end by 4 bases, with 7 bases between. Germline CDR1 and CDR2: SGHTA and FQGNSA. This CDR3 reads CASSWGVTGELFF. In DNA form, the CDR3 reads TGTGCCAGCAGCTGGGGTGTCACCGGGGAGCTGTTTTTT.

This CDR3 is CASSGGTPGTEAFF. In DNA form, the CDR3 reads TGCGCCAGCAGCGGGGGGACCCCCGGGACTGAAGCTTTCTTT. The V call is TRBV5-1, the J call TRBJ1-1; maybe TRBD1 (5 bases). Germline lookup yields CDR1 SGHRS and CDR2 YFSETQ. Trimming stripped 4 bases from V and 5 bases from J, with 15 bases between. The CDR3 consists of 14 residues.

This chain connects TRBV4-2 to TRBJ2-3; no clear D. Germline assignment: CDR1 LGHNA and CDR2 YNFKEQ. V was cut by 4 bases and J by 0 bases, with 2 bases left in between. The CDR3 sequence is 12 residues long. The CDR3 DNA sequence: TGTGCCAGCAGCCGTAGCACAGATACGCAGTATTTT. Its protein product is CASSRSTDTQYF.

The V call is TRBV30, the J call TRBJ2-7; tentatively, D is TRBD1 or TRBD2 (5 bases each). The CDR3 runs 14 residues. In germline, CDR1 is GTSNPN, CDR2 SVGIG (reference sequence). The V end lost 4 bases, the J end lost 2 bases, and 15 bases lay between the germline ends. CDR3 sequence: CAWTSGTAPYEQYF. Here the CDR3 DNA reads TGTGCCTGGACATCCGGGACCGCCCCCTACGAGCAGTACTTC.

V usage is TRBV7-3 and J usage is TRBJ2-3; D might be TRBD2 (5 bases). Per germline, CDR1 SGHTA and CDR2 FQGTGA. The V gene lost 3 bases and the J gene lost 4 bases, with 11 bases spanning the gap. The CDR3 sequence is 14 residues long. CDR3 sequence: CASSFLGRADTQYF. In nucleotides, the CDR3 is TGTGCCAGCAGCTTTCTAGGGCGGGCAGATACGCAGTATTTT. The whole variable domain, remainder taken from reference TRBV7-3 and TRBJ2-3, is GAGVSQTPSNKVTEKGKYVELRCDPISGHTALYWYRQSLGQGPEFLIYFQGTGAADDSGLPNDRFFAVRPEGSVSTLKIQRTERGDSAVYLCASSFLGRADTQYFGPGTRLTVL.

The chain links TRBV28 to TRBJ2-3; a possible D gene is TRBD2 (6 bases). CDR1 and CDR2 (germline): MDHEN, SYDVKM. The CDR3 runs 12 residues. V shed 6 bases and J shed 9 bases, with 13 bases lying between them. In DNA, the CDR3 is TGTGCCAGCAGGGACTACCTCCTAACGCAGTATTTT. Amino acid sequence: CASRDYLLTQYF.

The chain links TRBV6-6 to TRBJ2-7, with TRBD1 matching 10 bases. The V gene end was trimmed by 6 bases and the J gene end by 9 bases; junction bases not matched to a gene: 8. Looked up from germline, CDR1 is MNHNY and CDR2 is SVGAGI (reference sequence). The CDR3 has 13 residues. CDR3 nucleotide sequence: TGTGCCAGCAGAACCGGGACAGGGGCCGCGCAGTACTTC. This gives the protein CASRTGTGAAQYF.

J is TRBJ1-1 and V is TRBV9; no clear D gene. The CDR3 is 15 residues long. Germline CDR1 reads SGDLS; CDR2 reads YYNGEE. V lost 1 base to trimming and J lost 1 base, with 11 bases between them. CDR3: CASSVSALKNTEAFF. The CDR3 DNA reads TGTGCCAGCAGCGTATCTGCCCTAAAGAACACTGAAGCTTTCTTT.

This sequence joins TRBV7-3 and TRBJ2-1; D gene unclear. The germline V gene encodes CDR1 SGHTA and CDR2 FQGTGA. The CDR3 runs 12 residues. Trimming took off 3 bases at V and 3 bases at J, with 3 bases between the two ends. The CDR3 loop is CASSLGYNEQFF. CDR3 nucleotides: TGTGCCAGCAGCTTGGGCTACAATGAGCAGTTCTTC. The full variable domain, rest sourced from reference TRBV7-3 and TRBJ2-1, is GAGVSQTPSNKVTEKGKYVELRCDPISGHTALYWYRQSLGQGPEFLIYFQGTGAADDSGLPNDRFFAVRPEGSVSTLKIQRTERGDSAVYLCASSLGYNEQFFGPGTRLTVL.

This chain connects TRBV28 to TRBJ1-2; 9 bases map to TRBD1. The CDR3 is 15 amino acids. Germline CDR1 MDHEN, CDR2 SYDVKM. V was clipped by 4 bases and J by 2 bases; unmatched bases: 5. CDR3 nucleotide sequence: TGTGCCAGCAGTTCCCCCGGGACAGGGAACTATGGCTACACCTTC. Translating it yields CASSSPGTGNYGYTF.

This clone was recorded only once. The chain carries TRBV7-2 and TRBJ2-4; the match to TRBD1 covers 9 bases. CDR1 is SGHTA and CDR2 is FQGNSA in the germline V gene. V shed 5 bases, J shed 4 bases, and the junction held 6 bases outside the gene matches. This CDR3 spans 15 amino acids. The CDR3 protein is CASSGGTGSKNIQYF. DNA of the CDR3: TGTGCCAGCAGCGGCGGGACAGGGAGTAAAAACATTCAGTACTTC.

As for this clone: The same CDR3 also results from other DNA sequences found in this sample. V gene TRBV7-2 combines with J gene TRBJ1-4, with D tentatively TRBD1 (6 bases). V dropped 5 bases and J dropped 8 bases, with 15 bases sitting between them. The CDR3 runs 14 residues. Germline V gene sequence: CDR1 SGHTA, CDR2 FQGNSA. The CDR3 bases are TGTGCCAGCAGCCATCCGGGCCAGGGGGAAAAACTGTTTTTT. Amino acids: CASSHPGQGEKLFF.

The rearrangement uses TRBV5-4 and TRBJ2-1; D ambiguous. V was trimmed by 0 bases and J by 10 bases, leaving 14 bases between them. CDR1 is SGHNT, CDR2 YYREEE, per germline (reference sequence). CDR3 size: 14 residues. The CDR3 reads CASSLAWQLGEQFF. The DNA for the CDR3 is TGTGCCAGCAGCTTGGCCTGGCAGTTAGGGGAGCAGTTCTTC.

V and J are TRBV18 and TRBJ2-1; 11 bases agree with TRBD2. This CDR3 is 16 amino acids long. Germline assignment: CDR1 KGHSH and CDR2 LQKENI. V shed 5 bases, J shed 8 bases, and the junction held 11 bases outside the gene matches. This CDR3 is CASSTNLAGGYDEQFF. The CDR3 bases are TGTGCCAGCTCAACTAACCTAGCGGGAGGTTACGATGAGCAGTTCTTC. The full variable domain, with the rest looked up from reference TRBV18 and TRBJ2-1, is NAGVMQNPRHLVRRRGQEARLRCSPMKGHSHVYWYRQLPEEGLKFMVYLQKENIIDESGMPKERFSAEFPKEGPSILRIQQVVRGDSAAYFCASSTNLAGGYDEQFFGPGTRLTVL.

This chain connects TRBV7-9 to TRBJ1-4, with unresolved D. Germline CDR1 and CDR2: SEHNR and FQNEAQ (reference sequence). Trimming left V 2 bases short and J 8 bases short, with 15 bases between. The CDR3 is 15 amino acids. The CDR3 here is CASSLREREGEKLFF. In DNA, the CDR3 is TGTGCCAGCAGCTTACGGGAACGAGAGGGAGAAAAACTGTTTTTT.

The CDR3 bases are TGTGCCAGCAGTGAAATTTGGGTGAGCTCTGGAAACACCATATATTTT. This codes for CASSEIWVSSGNTIYF. The chain is built from TRBV6-1 and TRBJ1-3; D not certain. Germline V CDR1 and CDR2: MNHNS, SASEGT. The V gene lost 2 bases and the J gene lost 0 bases, with 11 bases spanning the gap. The CDR3 contains 16 residues.

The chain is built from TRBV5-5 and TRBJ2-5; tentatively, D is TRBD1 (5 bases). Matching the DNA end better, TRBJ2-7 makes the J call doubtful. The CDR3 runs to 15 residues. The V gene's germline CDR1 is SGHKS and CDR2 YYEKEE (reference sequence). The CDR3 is CASSLDPADSYEQYF. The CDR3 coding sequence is TGTGCCAGCAGCTTGGACCCGGCAGACAGTTACGAGCAGTACTTC.

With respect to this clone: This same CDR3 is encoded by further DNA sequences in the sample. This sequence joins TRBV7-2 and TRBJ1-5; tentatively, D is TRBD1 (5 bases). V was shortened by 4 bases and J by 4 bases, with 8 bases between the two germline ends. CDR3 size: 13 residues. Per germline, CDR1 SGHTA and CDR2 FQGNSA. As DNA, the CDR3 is TGTGCCAGCAGCTACAGACAGAATCAGCCCCAGCATTTT. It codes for CASSYRQNQPQHF. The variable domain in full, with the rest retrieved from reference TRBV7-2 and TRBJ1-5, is GAGVSQSPSNKVTEKGKDVELRCDPISGHTALYWYRQSLGQGLEFLIYFQGNSAPDKSGLPSDRFSAERTGGSVSTLTIQRTQQEDSAVYLCASSYRQNQPQHFGDGTRLSIL.

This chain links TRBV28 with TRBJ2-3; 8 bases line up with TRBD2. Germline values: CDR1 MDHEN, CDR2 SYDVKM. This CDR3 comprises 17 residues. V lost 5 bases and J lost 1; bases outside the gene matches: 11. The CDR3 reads CASSPLSGLAGTDTQYF. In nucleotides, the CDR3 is TGTGCCAGCAGTCCATTGTCCGGACTAGCAGGCACAGATACGCAGTATTTT.

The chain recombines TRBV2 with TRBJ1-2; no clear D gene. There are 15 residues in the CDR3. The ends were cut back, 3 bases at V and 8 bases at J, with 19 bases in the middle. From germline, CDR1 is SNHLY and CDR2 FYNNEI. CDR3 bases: TGTGCCAGCAGTGAGGAAGGAGGAGGGAGTTACGGCTACACCTTC. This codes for CASSEEGGGSYGYTF.

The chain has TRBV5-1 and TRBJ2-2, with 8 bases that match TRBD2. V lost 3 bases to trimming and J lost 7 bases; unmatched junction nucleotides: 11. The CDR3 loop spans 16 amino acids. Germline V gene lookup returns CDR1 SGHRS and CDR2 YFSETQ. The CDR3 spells CASSSTGLVRVGELFF. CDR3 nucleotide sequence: TGCGCCAGCAGCTCCACGGGACTAGTAAGGGTCGGGGAGCTGTTTTTT.

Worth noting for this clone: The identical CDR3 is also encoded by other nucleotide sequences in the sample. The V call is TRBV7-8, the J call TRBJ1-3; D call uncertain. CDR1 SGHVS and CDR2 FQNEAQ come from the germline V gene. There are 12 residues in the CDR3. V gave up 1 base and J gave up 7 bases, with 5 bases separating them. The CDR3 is CASSLVGNTIYF. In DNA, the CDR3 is TGTGCCAGCAGCTTAGTCGGCAACACCATATATTTT.

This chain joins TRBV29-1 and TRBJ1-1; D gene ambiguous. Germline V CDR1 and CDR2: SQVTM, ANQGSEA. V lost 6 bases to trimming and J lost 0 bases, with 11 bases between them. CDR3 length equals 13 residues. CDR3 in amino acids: CSVLRIMNTEAFF. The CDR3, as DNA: TGCAGCGTCTTACGGATCATGAACACTGAAGCTTTCTTT.